Each of the 23 T cell receptor beta chains below was sequenced from the same sample in a study of blood T cells in healthy people across ages. Next came a second PCR, run for about 6 to 12 cycles, which used a sample-barcoded 5' primer along with a J-beta primer mix. TCRdb re-analysed the 5' RACE reads in MiXCR, keeping a single row per CDR3 protein. The table has around 690,000 distinct CDR3 sequences, 58% seen once; the top ten hold over 30%. Sequenced material: blood. The receptors derive from a man aged 55 to 70 in good health.

V usage is TRBV7-9 and J usage is TRBJ1-2, with 8 bases aligning to TRBD1. Trimming removed 5 bases from V and 2 bases from J; junction bases left unmatched: 16. CDR3 length equals 18 residues. The germline gives CDR1 SEHNR, CDR2 FQNEAQ (reference sequence). The CDR3 DNA is TGTGCCAGCAGCCCGGGACAGGTCAGGAGGCTGGAAAACTATGGCTACACCTTC. Translation: CASSPGQVRRLENYGYTF.

The sample holds a few counts of this clonotype. This chain joins TRBV20-1 and TRBJ2-5; D gene uncertain. The V and J ends lost 6 bases and 4 bases respectively, with 21 bases between them. The CDR3 has 15 residues. Germline V gene data show CDR1 as DFQATT and CDR2 as SNEGSKA (reference sequence). CDR3: CSAVVSSRRGETQYF. CDR3 nucleotides: TGCAGTGCCGTGGTGTCGTCCAGGCGAGGAGAGACCCAGTACTTC.

This chain uses TRBV3-1 with TRBJ2-1; 11 bases are shared with TRBD2. Looked up from germline, CDR1 is LGHDT and CDR2 is YNNKEL (reference sequence). This CDR3 spans 15 amino acids. V dropped 4 bases and J dropped 9; count of bases not matched to a gene: 8. The CDR3 nucleotides read TGTGCCAGCAGCCTCAATAGCGGGGGGGCCCTTGAGCAGTTCTTC. Protein sequence: CASSLNSGGALEQFF.

The chain employs TRBV12-3 or TRBV12-4 and TRBJ2-1, with D perhaps matching TRBD1 (5 bases). V gave up 2 bases and J gave up 4 bases, with 9 bases separating them. The CDR3 is made up of 14 amino acids. Here the CDR3 reads CASSLLRGYNEQFF. In DNA form, the CDR3 reads TGTGCCAGCAGTTTACTTAGGGGTTACAATGAGCAGTTCTTC.

The J gene is TRBJ2-6, the V gene TRBV6-5; a possible D gene is TRBD2 (5 bases). This CDR3 comprises 16 residues. Germline-derived CDR1 and CDR2 are MNHEY and SVGAGI. V was cut by 0 bases and J by 1 base, with 7 bases left in between. Here the CDR3 reads CASSYSRRSGANVLTF. CDR3 sequence (DNA): TGTGCCAGCAGTTACTCGAGGAGGTCTGGGGCCAACGTCCTGACTTTC.

This clonotype was seen only a few times. This CDR3 is CASSQDRTPEGTQYF. CDR3 in DNA: TGTGCCAGCAGCCAAGATAGGACCCCGGAGGGTACGCAGTATTTT. The rearrangement links TRBV3-1 to TRBJ2-3; D perhaps matches TRBD2 (6 bases). The germline V and J ends were trimmed by 0 bases and 8 bases, with 15 bases remaining between them. CDR1 and CDR2 (germline): LGHDT, YNNKEL (reference sequence). The CDR3 runs 15 residues.

The chain couples TRBV25-1 to TRBJ1-2; D not resolved. The CDR3 extends over 14 amino acids. Germline CDR1 reads MGHDK; CDR2 reads SYGVNS. V lost 0 bases to trimming and J lost 4 bases, with 9 bases between them. Here the CDR3 DNA reads TGTGCCAGCAGTGAATATAAGGGAGCCTATGGCTACACCTTC. Translated, it gives CASSEYKGAYGYTF.

The chain couples TRBV6-2 or TRBV6-3 to TRBJ2-7; TRBD1 matches 8 bases. The CDR3 sequence is 15 residues long. The V segment lost 2 bases and the J segment 5 bases; nucleotides outside the gene matches: 8. Germline V gene sequence: CDR1 MNHEY, CDR2 SVGEGT. CDR3 protein: CASSYMGRGLDEQYF. The CDR3 nucleotides read TGTGCCAGCAGTTACATGGGCAGGGGGCTCGACGAGCAGTACTTC.

V is TRBV7-9 and J is TRBJ1-2; D unclear. V lost 5 bases, J lost 6 bases, and 13 bases lay in between. CDR1 is SEHNR, CDR2 FQNEAQ, per germline (reference sequence). CDR3 size: 13 residues. This CDR3 is CASSASRLNGYTF. CDR3 sequence (DNA): TGTGCCAGCAGCGCTAGCCGTCTTAATGGCTACACCTTC. Together with reference TRBV7-9 and TRBJ1-2, the CDR3 gives the full variable domain: DTGVSQNPRHKITKRGQNVTFRCDPISEHNRLYWYRQTLGQGPEFLTYFQNEAQLEKSRLLSDRFSAERPKGSFSTLEIQRTEQGDSAMYLCASSASRLNGYTFGSGTRLTVV.

The V call is TRBV5-1, the J call TRBJ2-3; D is uncertain. V was clipped by 3 bases and J by 4 bases, with 15 bases between them. The germline V gene encodes CDR1 SGHRS and CDR2 YFSETQ. The CDR3 sequence is 15 residues long. The CDR3 nucleotides read TGCGCCAGCAGCTCTGCGAAGACCCGTCCAGATACGCAGTATTTT. This translates into CASSSAKTRPDTQYF.

V and J are TRBV24-1 and TRBJ1-2; 7 nucleotides agree with TRBD1. V shed 4 bases and J 7 bases; nucleotides not matched to a gene: 5. Germline loops: CDR1 KGHDR, CDR2 SFDVKD. The CDR3 has 13 residues. DNA of the CDR3: TGTGCCACCAGTGAACAGGGGAGTGGTGGCTACACCTTC. This translates into CATSEQGSGGYTF.

In its sample, this clonotype was seen a few times. J is TRBJ1-5 and V is TRBV4-2; TRBD1 is a possible D gene (5 bases). Between the trimmed V and J ends, which lost 0 bases and 9 bases, there was a span of 15 bases. Germline CDR1 and CDR2: LGHNA and YNFKEQ. This CDR3 is built from 15 residues. DNA of the CDR3: TGTGCCAGCAGCCAAGACAGGGACCCGACTGGGCCCCAGCATTTT. Amino acids: CASSQDRDPTGPQHF.

The rearrangement links TRBV6-2 or TRBV6-3 to TRBJ1-2, with D possibly being TRBD1 (5 bases). The germline gives CDR1 MNHEY, CDR2 SVGEGT. This CDR3 has 15 residues. V was trimmed by 2 bases and J by 5 bases, leaving 15 bases between them. CDR3 region: CASSYPGTDRYGYTF. CDR3 nucleotides: TGTGCCAGCAGTTACCCTGGGACGGATCGATATGGCTACACCTTC.

This rearrangement joins TRBV4-1 to TRBJ1-5; D gene uncertain. In germline, CDR1 is MGHRA, CDR2 YSYEKL. This CDR3 spans 15 amino acids. Trimming cost V 1 base and J 0 bases, with 7 bases left between them. CDR3 coding DNA: TGCGCCAGCAGCCAAGGCTCGGCTAGCAATCAGCCCCAGCATTTT. Protein sequence: CASSQGSASNQPQHF.

A note on this clonotype: It may be a read error: a sequence one base away is much more abundant. The chain is built from TRBV5-1 and TRBJ2-5; D perhaps matches TRBD2 (6 bases). V was trimmed by 4 bases and J by 0 bases, leaving 13 bases between them. The CDR3 spans 15 residues. Germline lookup yields CDR1 SGHRS and CDR2 YFSETQ. CDR3 bases: TGCGCCAGCAGCCCTGGGGGGACGGACCAAGAGACCCAGTACTTC. It translates to CASSPGGTDQETQYF.

This chain links TRBV20-1 with TRBJ2-3; D unclear. Germline assignment: CDR1 DFQATT and CDR2 SNEGSKA (reference sequence). V lost 3 bases, J lost 0 bases, and 7 bases lay in between. This CDR3 has 13 residues. The CDR3 loop is CSASLASTDTQYF. Here the CDR3 DNA reads TGCAGTGCTAGTCTCGCAAGCACAGATACGCAGTATTTT.

The J gene is TRBJ2-3, the V gene TRBV10-2; 10 bases are shared with TRBD2. V shed 3 bases, J shed 2 bases, and the junction held 5 bases outside the gene matches. Per the germline V gene, CDR1 is WSHSY and CDR2 is SAAADI. This CDR3 spans 16 amino acids. The CDR3 DNA reads TGCGCCAGCAGTGAAGCACTAGCGGGGTACACAGATACGCAGTATTTT. Translation: CASSEALAGYTDTQYF.

This chain's CDR3 is CASSVVRGGYTF. The CDR3 bases are TGTGCCAGCAGCGTAGTGAGGGGCGGCTACACCTTC. This chain joins TRBV9 and TRBJ1-2, with D perhaps matching TRBD1 (5 bases). Germline assignment: CDR1 SGDLS and CDR2 YYNGEE. CDR3 length: 12 amino acids. The ends were cut back, 0 bases at V and 8 bases at J, with 8 bases in the middle.

V is TRBV20-1 and J is TRBJ2-5; TRBD2 aligns across 7 bases. The CDR3 runs to 15 residues. Germline CDR1 DFQATT, CDR2 SNEGSKA (reference sequence). Trimming at V came to 0 bases and at J to 2 bases, leaving 6 bases not matched to a gene. CDR3 DNA sequence: TGCAGTGCTAGAGATCCGTGGGGGGGGCAAGAGACCCAGTACTTC. It codes for CSARDPWGGQETQYF.

This clonotype was recorded once. The chain links TRBV29-1 to TRBJ1-1; maybe TRBD1 (5 bases). Trimming stripped 4 bases from V and 3 bases from J, with 21 bases between. CDR1 is SQVTM and CDR2 is ANQGSEA in the germline V gene. This CDR3 region has 16 residues. The DNA for the CDR3 is TGCAGCGTTGTACCCCAGGGATTCGGGGGGTACACTGAAGCTTTCTTT. It codes for CSVVPQGFGGYTEAFF.

This clonotype was recorded a few times. This chain connects TRBV13 to TRBJ2-1, with D possibly being TRBD2 (7 bases). Trimming cost V 7 bases and J 5 bases, with 15 bases left between them. Germline CDR1 reads PRHDT; CDR2 reads FYEKMQ (reference sequence). The CDR3 covers 14 residues. The CDR3 sequence is CASTSGGRNNEQFF. CDR3 coding DNA: TGTGCCAGCACCTCCGGGGGGCGAAACAATGAGCAGTTCTTC.

The CDR3 DNA reads as TGTGCCAGCAGTGCCCTAGCGGGGGATTATCAAGAGACCCAGTACTTC. As protein: CASSALAGDYQETQYF. The chain is built from TRBV28 and TRBJ2-5; 10 positions agree with TRBD2. Germline loops: CDR1 MDHEN, CDR2 SYDVKM. The CDR3 totals 16 residues. V trimming: 5 bases; J trimming: 2 bases; junction bases outside the gene matches: 8.

This clonotype was observed once. The chain links TRBV10-3 to TRBJ1-5, with 8 bases matching TRBD1. The J segment lost 3 bases and the V segment lost 8 bases, leaving 3 bases of the junction unmatched. CDR3 length equals 13 residues. Germline V gene sequence: CDR1 ENHRY, CDR2 SYGVKD. As DNA, the CDR3 is TGTGCCATCGGGGGACAGGACAATCAGCCCCAGCATTTT. Amino acids: CAIGGQDNQPQHF.